The present TCR beta chain was sequenced within a study of cytomegalovirus exposure and HLA in healthy donors. Study information: About 85 million unique TCR sequences came from HLA-typed donors in an early release. General study findings and limits: The study listed under 200 cytomegalovirus-associated TCR beta chains.

In regard to this clone: The target antigen is unknown.

PCR used 60 Vbeta primers and 13 Jbeta primers. Method: immunoSEQ multiplex PCR; TCRdb's copy keeps in-frame clones and lacks some. The data contain roughly 150,000 clones, roughly four fifths of them seen just once; the ten biggest clones take up 4.5% to 6%. This CDR3 contains 15 residues. Trimming at V came to 5 bases and at J to 5 bases, leaving 6 bases not matched to a gene. Germline V CDR1 and CDR2: SGHAT, FQNNGV. Specimen: PBMCs. The rearrangement joins TRBV11-2 to TRBJ2-2, with 9 bases lining up with TRBD1. This TCR was sampled from a man aged 30 to 45 in good health and CMV-seropositive. CDR3 amino acids: CASSLRTGVTGELFF. The CDR3 DNA reads TGTGCCAGCAGCCTCCGGACAGGGGTGACCGGGGAGCTGTTTTTT.